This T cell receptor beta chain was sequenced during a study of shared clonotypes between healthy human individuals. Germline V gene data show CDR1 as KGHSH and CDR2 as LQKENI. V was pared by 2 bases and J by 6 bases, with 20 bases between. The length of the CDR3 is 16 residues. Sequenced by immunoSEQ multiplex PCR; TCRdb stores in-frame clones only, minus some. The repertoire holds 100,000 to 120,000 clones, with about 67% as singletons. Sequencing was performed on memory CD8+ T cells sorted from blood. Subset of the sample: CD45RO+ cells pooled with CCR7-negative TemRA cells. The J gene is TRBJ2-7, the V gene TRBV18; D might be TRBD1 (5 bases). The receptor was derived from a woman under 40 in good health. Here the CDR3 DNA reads TGTGCCAGCTCACCAAAACGGACACCCGGGCTGAGCGAGCAGTACTTC. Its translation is CASSPKRTPGLSEQYF.